The next 8 T cell receptor beta chains were all read from a single sample in a study of blood T cell repertoires in COVID-19. Sequencing used immunoSEQ multiplex PCR; TCRdb keeps in-frame clones, though not all of them. Here the sample spans around 68,000 clones, approximately 88% being singletons. The sample comprised peripheral blood. The receptor source for this set is a human donor in a cohort sampled during active COVID-19.

V and J are TRBV4-2 and TRBJ1-3, with D perhaps matching TRBD1 (6 bases). This CDR3 is 16 amino acids long. Germline values: CDR1 LGHNA, CDR2 YNFKEQ. The germline V and J ends were trimmed by 0 bases and 1 base, with 10 bases remaining between them. The CDR3 sequence is CASSQETGLSGNTIYF. The CDR3, as DNA: TGTGCCAGCAGCCAAGAGACAGGTCTTTCTGGAAACACCATATATTTT.

This chain links TRBV29-1 with TRBJ2-1, with D tentatively TRBD1 (6 bases). V was trimmed by 5 bases and J by 5 bases, leaving 10 bases between them. Germline V gene sequence: CDR1 SQVTM, CDR2 ANQGSEA. CDR3 length: 12 amino acids. The CDR3 DNA follows: TGCAGCGTTTCCAGGGGAGACAATGAGCAGTTCTTC. As protein: CSVSRGDNEQFF.

The chain is built from TRBV7-2 and TRBJ2-7; D might be TRBD2 (5 bases). Germline assignment: CDR1 SGHTA and CDR2 FQGNSA. The CDR3 covers 16 residues. V gave up 1 base and J gave up 3 bases, with 16 bases separating them. In DNA form, the CDR3 reads TGTGCCAGCAGCTTAGTAGGTCGCTCGGGATTCTACGAGCAGTACTTC. Its protein is CASSLVGRSGFYEQYF.

This CDR3 is CASRGDSQETQYF. CDR3 DNA: TGTGCCAGCAGGGGGGACAGCCAAGAGACCCAGTACTTC. The chain joins TRBV2 to TRBJ2-5; 7 bases fit TRBD1. CDR1 and CDR2 (germline): SNHLY, FYNNEI. This CDR3 is 13 amino acids long. Trimming cost V 6 bases and J 1 base; bases outside gene matches: 2.

The chain is built from TRBV28 and TRBJ1-2, with D possibly matching TRBD1 (6 bases). Between the trimmed V and J ends, which lost 8 bases and 8 bases, there was a span of 21 bases. The CDR3 covers 14 residues. CDR1 is MDHEN and CDR2 is SYDVKM in the germline V gene. CDR3 bases: TGTGCCAGCGGACGTTACAGGGATTCGGAGGGCTACACCTTC. This gives the protein CASGRYRDSEGYTF.

In this sample, this clone turned up once. V usage is TRBV4-1 and J usage is TRBJ2-7; 10 bases line up with TRBD1. With V trimmed by 1 base and J by 6 bases, 6 bases remained unmatched. The CDR3 covers 15 residues. CDR1 MGHRA and CDR2 YSYEKL come from the germline V gene. The DNA of the CDR3 is TGCGCCAGCAGCCAAGCCGGGACAGGGGCATCCGAGCAGTACTTC. This gives the protein CASSQAGTGASEQYF.

The chain carries TRBV5-1 and TRBJ2-5; the match to TRBD1 covers 8 bases. Trimming removed 4 bases from V and 5 bases from J; junction bases left unmatched: 13. Germline V lookup: CDR1 SGHRS, CDR2 YFSETQ. The CDR3 is 16 amino acids. CDR3 sequence: CASSRAPGGGGETQYF. The CDR3 coding sequence is TGCGCCAGCAGCCGAGCACCAGGGGGCGGCGGGGAGACCCAGTACTTC.

The chain joins TRBV11-2 to TRBJ2-1, with TRBD1 matching over 7 bases. The CDR3 spans 13 residues. Trimming cost V 3 bases and J 9 bases; bases outside gene matches: 5. Germline V lookup: CDR1 SGHAT, CDR2 FQNNGV. CDR3 sequence reads: CASSFNRGPEQFF. The CDR3 DNA follows: TGTGCCAGCAGCTTCAACAGGGGCCCTGAGCAGTTCTTC.